Sequencing of this T cell receptor beta chain was carried out in a study of naive and memory T cell subsets (dated by TCRdb to about 2017). Regarding the study in general: In the figure summarizing the skin biopsy and whole blood samples, some 10 blood donors, 7 tuberculin skin test biopsies and 3 saline control biopsies were reported. As previously described, skin biopsies were taken from tuberculin skin test sites or from saline-injected control sites and processed for RNA extraction. PCR2 was typically a SYBR Green qPCR stopped at a set threshold; low-input samples could instead use end-point PCR (approximately 6 cycles). The research as a whole found: Skin biopsy collection and RNA processing details were not given in the paper but referenced to earlier studies. The larger number of TCRs found at tuberculin skin test sites was interpreted as T cell infiltration of a delayed type IV hypersensitivity reaction. TCR sequences were reportedly recovered from both skin biopsy types, with far more TCRs at tuberculin skin test sites. The RNA-based method was acknowledged to be potentially sensitive to changes in TCR transcripts with T cell activation and differentiation.

Spanning cysteine to phenylalanine, the CDR3 consists of 14 amino acids. Kept here is only the CDR3 DNA, which spans 42 bases and is read in frame from base 1. Trimming at the junction amounts to 3 bases on V and 1 base on J, and the germline ends lie 6 bases apart. CDR1 SGHVS and CDR2 FQNEAQ are derived from the germline V gene. The treatment or condition label corresponds to: skin biopsy from PPD injection site in Mantoux-positive individual. Before reverse transcription, total RNA that had not been cell sorted was treated with RQ1 DNase, with a target input of about 1 to 1000 ng. Using 3' ligation of a UMI-containing oligonucleotide to TCR cDNA, the study laid out a robust and sensitive protocol to amplify, sequence and analyze TCRs. The tuberculin skin test biopsies were taken from PPD-injected sites in individuals who had a positive Mantoux test. Libraries were prepared from skin biopsies and whole blood so that pipeline robustness could be tested in samples in which T cells form a minority population.

This clonotype was seen more than once but under ten times. Its recognized antigen is unknown. Base qualities are missing; no much larger clone stands one base away. The library was built by means of UMI-ligation and nested PCR. TCR RNA was reverse transcribed with SuperScript IV using alpha and beta constant region primers for the blood and skin samples. The ligated cDNA was amplified in four rounds of PCR with nested alpha and beta constant region primers together with the SP2 primer. Using T4 RNA ligase 1, an oligonucleotide carrying both the Illumina SP2 primer and a UMI was ligated onto the 3' end of the cDNA. The 12-nucleotide UMI was composed of two random hexamers separated by an eight-base spacer, which was included to prevent hairpin formation. TCR alpha and beta chain libraries were processed separately from the second PCR onward, with dual indexing for multiplexing. After pooling, the indexed libraries were analyzed by capillary electrophoresis and sequenced on either an Illumina MiSeq or NextSeq. Libraries were spiked with PhiX DNA at about 4.5-7.5% so that base diversity was increased and cluster recognition was improved. Regarding the original processing steps: Demultiplexor took UMIs from read 2, joined the UMIs to the TCR sequence from read 1, and separated reads according to sample indices. Decombinator identified V and J genes and V-J junctions and gave each TCR a five-part identifier that included V and J deletions. UMIs were used by Collapsinator to correct sequencing errors and PCR amplification heterogeneity, so that a UMI-based abundance was obtained for each TCR. CDR3Translator turned identifiers into nucleotide sequence, translated the nucleotide sequence into amino acids, and pulled out CDR3 regions based on terminal motifs. Error-corrected alpha and beta TCR counts from blood and skin were compared after normalization to input RNA amount. TCRdb trimmed public reads at Q25 via fastp, called clones via MiXCR and kept in-frame beta chains. Rows matching on CDR3 protein sequence are summarized as one entry with the most common DNA and genes. These V and J calls are TCRdb output, not the study's own analysis. The sample table records roughly 18,000 distinct CDR3 sequences; approximately 9.7% of these occur just once. The ten top clones hold about 6.5% of the sample.

The TCR originated in an adult in good health. Recombination linked TRBV7-8 to TRBJ2-2; matching of 5 bases hints at TRBD2 as the D gene. The sequencing used skin, collected from a tuberculin skin test site. The DNA reads as follows: TGTGCCAGCAGCTTCACTAGGAACACCGGGGAGCTGTTTTTT. Translation gives CASSFTRNTGELFF. With all but the CDR3 taken from the reference TRBV7-8 and TRBJ2-2 genes, the full variable domain is: GAGVSQSPRYKVAKRGQDVALRCDPISGHVSLFWYQQALGQGPEFLTYFQNEAQLDKSGLPSDRFFAERPEGSVSTLKIQRTQQEDSAVYLCASSFTRNTGELFFGEGSRLTVL.